This T cell receptor beta chain emerged from a study of T cell clonality in common variable immunodeficiency. Study findings and constraints: Fewer TCRbeta clones were shared among CVID subjects than controls. TCRbeta clonality was increased in CVID versus healthy controls.

The CDR3 extends over 13 amino acids. V gave up 6 bases and J gave up 3 bases; unmatched junction bases: 3. CDR1 is SNHLY, CDR2 FYNNEI, per germline. The sample holds many counts of this clone. Its antigen remains unidentified. The read halts 3 residues ahead of the CDR3 end, with the missing end drawn from the germline J gene. The data were produced by immunoSEQ multiplex PCR, yet TCRdb's version contains in-frame clones alone and is incomplete. The sample is made up of some 60,000 clones, none counted only once. The chain employs TRBV2 and TRBJ2-7; 9 nucleotides agree with TRBD2. Sequencing input: peripheral blood mononuclear cells. This clonotype was sampled from a person aged 18 to 70 in good health. The CDR3 bases that were read are TGTGCCAGCAGACTAGCGGGCCTCTACGAG. Translating it yields CASRLAGLYE. The CDR3 as a whole reads CASRLAGLYEQYF.